The entry that follows covers one T cell receptor (beta chain) sequence. Its antigen is not identified. Clones were read by immunoSEQ multiplex PCR, and TCRdb kept only the in-frame ones, dropping some. The repertoire holds approximately 120,000 clones, 85% to 95% seen once, with around 0.84% in the top ten. The sample is drawn from a study of OX40 agonist ivuxolimab in advanced cancers. V was pared by 0 bases and J by 1 base, with 15 bases between. This CDR3 has 16 residues. Per the germline V gene, CDR1 is GTSNPN and CDR2 is SVGIG (reference sequence). The study's findings and limits: Among the lowest levels of clonal expansion were found in partial responders at 0.1-3.0 mg/kg.

Sequenced material: CD4+ or CD8+ T cells sorted from blood, taken in a trial of the OX40 agonist ivuxolimab. The genes are TRBV30 and TRBJ1-1; the D gene is possibly TRBD1 (6 bases). The TCR sequence derives from an adult with an advanced solid tumor such as melanoma, head and neck, liver or kidney cancer. As DNA, the CDR3 is TGTGCCTGGAGTGTATTCGGGACAACTAGGAACACTGAAGCTTTCTTT. Its translation is CAWSVFGTTRNTEAFF.